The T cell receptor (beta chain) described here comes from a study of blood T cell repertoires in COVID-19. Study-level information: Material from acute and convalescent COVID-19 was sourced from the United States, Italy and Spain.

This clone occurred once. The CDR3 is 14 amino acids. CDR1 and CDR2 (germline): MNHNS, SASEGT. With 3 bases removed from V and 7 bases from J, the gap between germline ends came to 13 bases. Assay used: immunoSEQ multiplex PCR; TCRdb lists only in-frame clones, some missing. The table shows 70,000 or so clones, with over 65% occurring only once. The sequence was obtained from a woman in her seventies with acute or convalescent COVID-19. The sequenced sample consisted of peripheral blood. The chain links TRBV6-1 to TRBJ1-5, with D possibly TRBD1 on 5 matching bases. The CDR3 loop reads CASSEGRAGQPQHF. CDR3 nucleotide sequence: TGTGCCAGCAGTGAGGGAAGGGCAGGGCAGCCCCAGCATTTT.